This entry is about one T cell receptor beta chain. The entry originates in a study of blood T cell repertoires in COVID-19. Study context: COVID-19 samples, acute and convalescent, were from the United States, Italy and Spain.

The V gene's germline CDR1 is SEHNR and CDR2 FQNEAQ (reference sequence). The CDR3 consists of 15 residues. Trimming shortened V by 5 bases and J by 9 bases, and 20 bases separated the two germline ends. In the study's own analysis: For nucleated cells, counts were estimated from reference gene primer amplification. The assay was immunoSEQ multiplex PCR, and TCRdb's table has in-frame clones only and misses some. That table gives V, J and clone size, and the DNA gave D and trimming. The sample contains some 170,000 clones, roughly 81% of which appear only once. The clonotype comes from a woman aged 40 to 50 with COVID-19, enrolled during active disease. Sample: peripheral blood. The V and J genes are TRBV7-9 and TRBJ2-1; a weak D match, TRBD2 (5 bases). The CDR3, as DNA: TGTGCCAGCAGCAAGGTGAGACTACCTAAGGGTGAGCAGTTCTTC. It translates to CASSKVRLPKGEQFF.